A selection of T cell receptor beta chains follows, all from one sample in a study of blood T cell repertoires in COVID-19. Sequencing was performed with immunoSEQ multiplex PCR; in TCRdb, only in-frame clones are kept and a portion is missing. The sample lists 50,000 to 75,000 clones, roughly 85% seen once, with around 3.2% in the top ten. Sequences were obtained from peripheral blood. Every receptor here comes from a man between 60 and 75 years old with acute or convalescent COVID-19. CDR3s include the opening cysteine and the closing phenylalanine or tryptophan. Fields, in order: clone size, D gene, J gene, V gene, CDR3 DNA, CDR3 protein. A D gene is named only where the DNA matches it firmly. Clone sizes are given selectively: once, few, many, or a class where the clone is expanded.

clone size: .
D gene: .
J gene: TRBJ2-1
V gene: TRBV5-1
CDR3 DNA: TGCGCCAGCAGCTTCACGACAGAGGCGGCTGAGCAGTTCTTC
CDR3 protein: CASSFTTEAAEQFF

clone size: .
D gene: .
J gene: TRBJ1-1
V gene: TRBV30
CDR3 DNA: TGTGCCTGGAGTGAAGTCACGGGCACTGAAGCTTTCTTT
CDR3 protein: CAWSEVTGTEAFF

clone size: .
D gene: .
J gene: TRBJ2-7
V gene: TRBV3-1/TRBV3-2
CDR3 DNA: TGTGCCAGCAGCCAAGGGAACGGGAGAATGGCGTACTTC
CDR3 protein: CASSQGNGRMAYF

clone size: .
D gene: .
J gene: TRBJ2-3
V gene: TRBV6-5
CDR3 DNA: TGTGCCAGCAGTTCGACAAGGAGCACAGATACGCAGTATTTT
CDR3 protein: CASSSTRSTDTQYF

clone size: .
D gene: .
J gene: TRBJ2-7
V gene: TRBV28
CDR3 DNA: TGTGCCAGCAGTTTAATTAGCGGCTACGAGCAGTACTTC
CDR3 protein: CASSLISGYEQYF

clone size: .
D gene: TRBD2
J gene: TRBJ2-1
V gene: TRBV6-2/TRBV6-3
CDR3 DNA: TGTGCCAGCAGACCTCTCGGTGTTAGCGGGGGCCACAATGAGCAGTTCTTC
CDR3 protein: CASRPLGVSGGHNEQFF

clone size: .
D gene: .
J gene: TRBJ1-2
V gene: TRBV2
CDR3 DNA: TGTGCCAGCAGAGCCGGGTTCTTCTTTGGCTACACCTTC
CDR3 protein: CASRAGFFFGYTF

clone size: .
D gene: .
J gene: TRBJ1-2
V gene: TRBV24-1
CDR3 DNA: TGTGCCACCAGTGATTTTACCGGTGGCTACACCTTC
CDR3 protein: CATSDFTGGYTF

clone size: once
D gene: .
J gene: TRBJ1-1
V gene: TRBV28
CDR3 DNA: TGTGCCAGCAGTTTTCACCAGGGTGCTACCACTGAAGCTTTCTTT
CDR3 protein: CASSFHQGATTEAFF

clone size: .
D gene: TRBD1
J gene: TRBJ2-1
V gene: TRBV3-1/TRBV3-2
CDR3 DNA: TGTGCCAGCAGCAAAGGCGGGACAGGGGTGGGTGAGCAGTTCTTC
CDR3 protein: CASSKGGTGVGEQFF

clone size: .
D gene: .
J gene: TRBJ2-7
V gene: TRBV15
CDR3 DNA: TGTGCCACCAGCCTTTATTTCTCCTACGAGCAGTACTTC
CDR3 protein: CATSLYFSYEQYF

clone size: .
D gene: .
J gene: TRBJ1-4
V gene: TRBV7-2
CDR3 DNA: TGTGCCAGCAGCGCTAAGTGGGGAGCAGCGACTAATGAAAAACTGTTTTTT
CDR3 protein: CASSAKWGAATNEKLFF

clone size: .
D gene: .
J gene: TRBJ2-2
V gene: TRBV11-3
CDR3 DNA: TGTGCCAGCAGCCCTAGTACCGGGGAGCTGTTTTTT
CDR3 protein: CASSPSTGELFF

clone size: .
D gene: TRBD1
J gene: TRBJ1-6
V gene: TRBV5-1
CDR3 DNA: TGCGCCAGCAGCTTGAAGGGGGCTAATAATTCACCCCTCCACTTT
CDR3 protein: CASSLKGANNSPLHF

clone size: few
D gene: .
J gene: TRBJ2-5
V gene: TRBV14
CDR3 DNA: TGTGCCAGCAGCTACCTGACAGCGAGCAAGACCCAGTACTTC
CDR3 protein: CASSYLTASKTQYF

clone size: once
D gene: TRBD2
J gene: TRBJ2-3
V gene: TRBV4-1
CDR3 DNA: TGCGCCAGCAGCTTCCGGGGAAGCGGGACCACAGATACGCAGTATTTT
CDR3 protein: CASSFRGSGTTDTQYF

clone size: .
D gene: TRBD1
J gene: TRBJ1-5
V gene: TRBV28
CDR3 DNA: TGTGCCAGCAACGTCCGGGGACAGGGATCTCAGCCCCAGCATTTT
CDR3 protein: CASNVRGQGSQPQHF

clone size: few
D gene: TRBD2
J gene: TRBJ2-7
V gene: TRBV5-4
CDR3 DNA: TGTGCCAGCAGCTGGCTAGTAGAGGGCGGGAGGTACGAGCAGTACTTC
CDR3 protein: CASSWLVEGGRYEQYF

clone size: few
D gene: TRBD2
J gene: TRBJ2-7
V gene: TRBV29-1
CDR3 DNA: TGCAGCGTCATGAGGACTAGCGGGCCCTACGAGCAGTACTTC
CDR3 protein: CSVMRTSGPYEQYF

clone size: .
D gene: TRBD1
J gene: TRBJ2-2
V gene: TRBV11-2
CDR3 DNA: TGTGCCAGCAGCCTGGGACAGGGGGCGGCCGGGGAGCTGTTTTTT
CDR3 protein: CASSLGQGAAGELFF

clone size: .
D gene: .
J gene: TRBJ1-1
V gene: TRBV19
CDR3 DNA: TGTGCCAGTATGGGACAATTGAACACTGAAGCTTTCTTT
CDR3 protein: CASMGQLNTEAFF

clone size: .
D gene: TRBD1
J gene: TRBJ1-2
V gene: TRBV28
CDR3 DNA: TGTGCCAGCAGCCCACTTAGGGGGCCTACCTATGGCTACACCTTC
CDR3 protein: CASSPLRGPTYGYTF

clone size: .
D gene: .
J gene: TRBJ1-1
V gene: TRBV5-1
CDR3 DNA: TGCGCCAGCAGCTTGGAGTGGGGGGGCTTCACTGAAGCTTTCTTT
CDR3 protein: CASSLEWGGFTEAFF

clone size: .
D gene: .
J gene: TRBJ2-5
V gene: TRBV30
CDR3 DNA: TGTGCCTGGAGTTTGGTCAGGGAGACCCAGTACTTC
CDR3 protein: CAWSLVRETQYF

clone size: .
D gene: TRBD2
J gene: TRBJ2-7
V gene: TRBV4-2
CDR3 DNA: TGTGCCAGCAGCCTCATGGCGCCTCTAGCGGGAGAGTCTTACGAGCAGTACTTC
CDR3 protein: CASSLMAPLAGESYEQYF

clone size: .
D gene: .
J gene: TRBJ2-3
V gene: TRBV19
CDR3 DNA: TGTGCCAGTAGCAGTGGTGTTTGGACAGATACGCAGTATTTT
CDR3 protein: CASSSGVWTDTQYF

clone size: .
D gene: TRBD2
J gene: TRBJ2-7
V gene: TRBV7-2
CDR3 DNA: TGTGCCAGCAGCCCCAGACTAGCGGAGGGGAAGTACGAGCAGTACTTC
CDR3 protein: CASSPRLAEGKYEQYF

clone size: .
D gene: .
J gene: TRBJ2-1
V gene: TRBV5-8
CDR3 DNA: TGTGCCAGCAGGGCGGGACTGCAAGTTTACAGGAATGAGCAGTTCTTC
CDR3 protein: CASRAGLQVYRNEQFF

clone size: .
D gene: TRBD1
J gene: TRBJ1-2
V gene: TRBV4-2
CDR3 DNA: TGTGCCAGCAGCCCAGCCGCGGGACAGGGGGCCTATGGCTACACCTTC
CDR3 protein: CASSPAAGQGAYGYTF

clone size: .
D gene: TRBD1
J gene: TRBJ1-1
V gene: TRBV5-1
CDR3 DNA: TGCGCCAGCAGCCCACAGGGGGCGAACACTGAAGCTTTCTTT
CDR3 protein: CASSPQGANTEAFF

clone size: .
D gene: TRBD1
J gene: TRBJ1-6
V gene: TRBV10-3
CDR3 DNA: TGTGCCATCAGTGTCGGACAGGGGCCCAATTCACCCCTCCACTTT
CDR3 protein: CAISVGQGPNSPLHF

clone size: once
D gene: .
J gene: TRBJ1-5
V gene: TRBV21-1
CDR3 DNA: TGTGCCAGCAGCAAAGACGGGAAGCAGAGCGATAGCAATCAGCCCCAGCATTTT
CDR3 protein: CASSKDGKQSDSNQPQHF

clone size: .
D gene: .
J gene: TRBJ2-2
V gene: TRBV19
CDR3 DNA: TGTGCCAGTACAAGGGCAGGGGAGTACGGGGAGCTGTTTTTT
CDR3 protein: CASTRAGEYGELFF

clone size: few
D gene: .
J gene: TRBJ1-1
V gene: TRBV29-1
CDR3 DNA: TGCAGCGTTCTCAGCGAGGTTAACACTGAAGCTTTCTTT
CDR3 protein: CSVLSEVNTEAFF

clone size: .
D gene: TRBD1
J gene: TRBJ2-7
V gene: TRBV27
CDR3 DNA: TGTGCCAGCAGTTTTGTGGGACAGGGCTACGAGCAGTACTTC
CDR3 protein: CASSFVGQGYEQYF

clone size: .
D gene: .
J gene: TRBJ1-1
V gene: TRBV2
CDR3 DNA: TGTGCCAGCAGTGTTGACATGAACACTGAAGCTTTCTTT
CDR3 protein: CASSVDMNTEAFF

clone size: .
D gene: TRBD1
J gene: TRBJ2-5
V gene: TRBV19
CDR3 DNA: TGTGCCAGTAGTATAGGGACAGGGTTGGACAACCAGTACTTC
CDR3 protein: CASSIGTGLDNQYF